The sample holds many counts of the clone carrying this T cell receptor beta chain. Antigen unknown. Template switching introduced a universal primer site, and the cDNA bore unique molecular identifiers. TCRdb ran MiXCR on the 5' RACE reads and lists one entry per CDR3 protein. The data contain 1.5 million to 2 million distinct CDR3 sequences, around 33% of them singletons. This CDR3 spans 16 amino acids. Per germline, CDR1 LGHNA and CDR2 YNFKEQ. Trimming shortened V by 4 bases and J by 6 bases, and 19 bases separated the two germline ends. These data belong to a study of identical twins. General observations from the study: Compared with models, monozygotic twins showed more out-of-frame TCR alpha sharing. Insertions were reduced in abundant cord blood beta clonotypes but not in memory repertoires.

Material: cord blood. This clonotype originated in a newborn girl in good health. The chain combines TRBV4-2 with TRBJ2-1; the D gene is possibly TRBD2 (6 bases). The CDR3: CASSPGGSGRFNEQFF. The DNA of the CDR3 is TGTGCCAGCAGCCCCGGCGGTAGCGGCCGTTTCAATGAGCAGTTCTTC.